This T cell receptor (beta chain) was recovered during a study of blood T cell repertoires in COVID-19. Whole-study context: T cells, B-cell-depleted T cells, or PBMCs provided the cDNA or gDNA that served as material.

Clones were read by immunoSEQ multiplex PCR, and TCRdb kept only the in-frame ones, dropping some. The sample includes 100,000 to 150,000 clones, around 82% of them seen just once. The CDR3 contains 14 residues. Germline V gene sequence: CDR1 SGHRS, CDR2 YFSETQ. With 0 bases removed from V and 5 bases from J, the gap between germline ends came to 11 bases. The specimen was peripheral blood. The gene calls are TRBV5-1 and TRBJ1-1; D gene unclear. This TCR was recovered from a man aged 55 to 70 with acute or convalescent COVID-19. CDR3: CASSLEDSRTEAFF. CDR3 bases: TGCGCCAGCAGCTTGGAGGACTCGCGGACTGAAGCTTTCTTT.